The following is a T cell receptor (beta chain) sequence with its context. Germline loops: CDR1 MNHEY, CDR2 SVGEGT. This CDR3 contains 15 residues. The junction had 9 bases not matched to a gene; V was cut back by 5 bases and J by 8 bases. This sample was taken from a study of blood T cell repertoires in COVID-19. Across the study: Sites in the United States, Italy and Spain provided acute and convalescent COVID-19 samples.

The protocol was immunoSEQ multiplex PCR, while the TCRdb copy is restricted to in-frame clones and leaves out a portion. The sample shows approximately 300,000 clones, 75% to 90% of them seen only once. The sequenced sample was peripheral blood. The chain employs TRBV6-2 or TRBV6-3 and TRBJ2-3, with 11 bases that match TRBD2. This receptor was obtained from a woman aged 45 to 65 who had recovered from COVID-19. CDR3 in DNA: TGTGCCAGCAGTATCCTAGCGGGGGGCCCTTCTACGCAGTATTTT. Translated, it gives CASSILAGGPSTQYF.